Listed below are T cell receptor beta chains from one sample, sequenced in a study of blood T cell repertoires in COVID-19. Only in-frame clones appear in the TCRdb table, and some are missing; sequencing was by immunoSEQ multiplex PCR. The data show 30,000 to 45,000 clones, almost 90% seen once. Material: peripheral blood. The receptors here all came from a woman in her 70s with active COVID-19. The CDR3 runs from the conserved cysteine through the conserved F or W. A D gene is named only where the DNA matches it firmly. Part of the rows lack a size; the others show once, few, many or a class for expanded clones.

j_gene | v_gene | abundance | d_gene | CDR3aa | CDR3nt
TRBJ2-5 | TRBV12-3/TRBV12-4 | . | . | CASSLQEQETQYF | TGTGCCAGCAGTTTACAGGAACAAGAGACCCAGTACTTC
TRBJ2-5 | TRBV7-2 | once | . | CASSLRVARGETQYF | TGTGCCAGCAGCTTAAGAGTAGCGAGGGGGGAGACCCAGTACTTC
TRBJ2-4 | TRBV29-1 | . | . | CSVEIAAKNIQYF | TGCAGCGTTGAAATCGCGGCCAAAAACATTCAGTACTTC
TRBJ2-3 | TRBV5-1 | . | . | CASSSPTGDTQYF | TGCGCCAGCAGCTCTCCGACGGGGGATACGCAGTATTTT
TRBJ2-5 | TRBV5-1 | . | TRBD2 | CASSGGTSGGETQYF | TGCGCCAGCAGCGGCGGGACTAGCGGGGGGGAGACCCAGTACTTC
TRBJ1-5 | TRBV28 | . | TRBD1 | CASSLPGQGGWIQPQHF | TGTGCCAGCAGTTTACCGGGACAGGGTGGTTGGATTCAGCCCCAGCATTTT
TRBJ2-2 | TRBV7-7 | . | . | CASSPATPGELFF | TGTGCCAGCAGCCCCGCAACACCGGGGGAGCTGTTTTTT
TRBJ2-7 | TRBV12-3/TRBV12-4 | . | . | CASSLAGGEQYF | TGTGCCAGCAGTTTAGCCGGGGGCGAGCAGTACTTC
TRBJ1-5 | TRBV12-3/TRBV12-4 | . | . | CASRRGGNQPQHF | TGTGCCAGCAGGCGGGGAGGCAATCAGCCCCAGCATTTT
TRBJ2-7 | TRBV3-1/TRBV3-2 | . | . | CASSQGGNEQYF | TGTGCCAGCAGCCAGGGCGGGAACGAGCAGTACTTC
TRBJ2-3 | TRBV15 | once | TRBD2 | CATSRDAGGTTDTQYF | TGTGCCACCAGCAGAGACGCGGGGGGTACGACAGATACGCAGTATTTT
TRBJ1-6 | TRBV28 | . | TRBD1 | CASTQGATTRPLHF | TGTGCCAGCACACAGGGGGCCACTACTCGGCCCCTCCACTTT
TRBJ2-5 | TRBV29-1 | . | TRBD1 | CSGQGVGVETQYF | TGCAGCGGACAGGGGGTGGGGGTAGAGACCCAGTACTTC
TRBJ2-1 | TRBV5-1 | . | . | CASSFWPTGSNEQFF | TGCGCCAGCAGCTTTTGGCCGACAGGAAGCAATGAGCAGTTCTTC
TRBJ1-2 | TRBV30 | . | . | CAWTRAGSFYGYTF | TGTGCCTGGACTAGGGCGGGGAGCTTCTATGGCTACACCTTC